These 29 T cell receptor beta chains came from one sample sequenced in a study of blood T cell repertoires in COVID-19. The table came from immunoSEQ multiplex PCR; TCRdb's copy has only in-frame clones and leaves some out. The sample holds approximately 150,000 clones, about 82% seen once. The source material was PBMCs or T cells enriched from blood (not recorded which). These receptors were collected from a woman between 40 and 55 years old who had recovered from COVID-19.

This chain links TRBV5-6 with TRBJ1-5; 9 bases are shared with TRBD1. The ends lost 0 bases at V and 4 bases at J; junction bases unmatched: 5. The germline gives CDR1 SGHDT, CDR2 YYEEEE. The CDR3 runs 16 residues. The CDR3 nucleotides are TGTGCCAGCAGCTTGGAGCGGGACAGGGTGAATCAGCCCCAGCATTTT. It yields the protein CASSLERDRVNQPQHF.

The chain joins TRBV5-1 to TRBJ2-3; D is unresolved. Per the germline V gene, CDR1 is SGHRS and CDR2 is YFSETQ. The ends were cut back, 0 bases at V and 5 bases at J, with 13 bases in the middle. CDR3 length: 15 amino acids. The CDR3 region has the DNA TGCGCCAGCAGCTTGGTTGGGCCACCCGGAGATACGCAGTATTTT. Translating it yields CASSLVGPPGDTQYF.

The V gene is TRBV19, the J gene TRBJ2-2; 7 bases are shared with TRBD2. Germline V gene data show CDR1 as LNHDA and CDR2 as SQIVND (reference sequence). The CDR3 consists of 15 residues. The V segment lost 5 bases and the J segment 1 base; nucleotides outside the gene matches: 4. The CDR3, as DNA: TGTGCCAGTAGTCTTTCTAGCGGGAACACCGGGGAGCTGTTTTTT. It specifies CASSLSSGNTGELFF.

The chain combines TRBV5-1 with TRBJ2-5, with TRBD1 matching over 8 bases. V gave up 0 bases and J gave up 1 base; unmatched junction bases: 2. The CDR3 is 15 amino acids. The V gene's germline CDR1 is SGHRS and CDR2 YFSETQ. The chain's CDR3 is CASSLGQGRQETQYF. DNA of the CDR3: TGCGCCAGCAGCTTGGGACAGGGGCGCCAAGAGACCCAGTACTTC.

The chain has TRBV2 and TRBJ2-7; 9 positions match TRBD2. The length of the CDR3 is 15 residues. With V trimmed by 7 bases and J by 0 bases, 7 bases remained unmatched. Germline-derived CDR1 and CDR2 are SNHLY and FYNNEI. CDR3 protein: CASNGASGASYEQYF. The CDR3, as DNA: TGTGCCAGCAACGGCGCTAGCGGGGCCTCCTACGAGCAGTACTTC.

This clone was observed a handful of times. DNA for the CDR3: TGTGCCAGCGGACAGGGGGCCGGCACTGAAGCTTTCTTT. It encodes CASGQGAGTEAFF. The chain is built from TRBV6-5 and TRBJ1-1; 11 positions match TRBD1. CDR1 and CDR2 from the germline V gene are MNHEY and SVGAGI. The CDR3 has 13 amino acids. The V segment lost 8 bases and the J segment 4 bases; nucleotides outside the gene matches: 3.

The chain links TRBV2 to TRBJ2-1, with TRBD2 matching 11 bases. Trimming removed 6 bases from V and 6 bases from J; junction bases left unmatched: 10. Germline CDR1 is SNHLY and CDR2 is FYNNEI. The CDR3 is 16 amino acids. CDR3 DNA sequence: TGTGCCAGCAGGAGGGCCCTAGCGGGAGGAGGCAATGAGCAGTTCTTC. Translated: CASRRALAGGGNEQFF.

The chain has TRBV3-1 (or the pseudogene TRBV3-2) and TRBJ2-1, with D possibly TRBD2 on 6 matching bases. Germline V gene data show CDR1 as LGHDT and CDR2 as YNNKEL (reference sequence). V dropped 2 bases and J dropped 8 bases, with 10 bases sitting between them. The CDR3 length is 13 residues. The CDR3 region has the DNA TGTGCCAGCAGCCAACGGGGGACGTATGAGCAGTTCTTC. Its protein is CASSQRGTYEQFF.

The chain uses TRBV29-1 and TRBJ2-3; TRBD2 agrees at 8 bases. CDR1 is SQVTM and CDR2 is ANQGSEA in the germline V gene. This CDR3 has 15 amino acids. With 4 bases clipped from V and 5 bases from J, the junction kept 11 bases outside the gene matches. Here the CDR3 DNA reads TGCAGCGTTGGACCTATTAGCGGGGCGGGAGATACGCAGTATTTT. Protein: CSVGPISGAGDTQYF.

This clone showed up many times. The chain joins TRBV6-5 to TRBJ2-3; TRBD2 is a possible D gene (6 bases). In germline, CDR1 is MNHEY, CDR2 SVGAGI. CDR3 length: 15 residues. Trimming took 6 bases from V and 0 from J, leaving 13 bases between them. In nucleotides, the CDR3 is TGTGCCAGCAGCTATAGCGGCTCTAGCACAGATACGCAGTATTTT. Translated: CASSYSGSSTDTQYF.

The chain is built from TRBV3-1 (or the pseudogene TRBV3-2) and TRBJ1-2; 7 bases are shared with TRBD1. The germline V gene has CDR1 LGHDT and CDR2 YNNKEL (reference sequence). This CDR3 comprises 16 residues. Trimming cost V 0 bases and J 2 bases; bases outside gene matches: 6. The CDR3 region is CASSQEALQGNYGYTF. The CDR3, as DNA: TGTGCCAGCAGCCAAGAGGCACTACAGGGGAACTATGGCTACACCTTC.

This clone was counted a few times. The chain links TRBV30 to TRBJ1-6; D perhaps matches TRBD1 (6 bases). The CDR3 is 12 amino acids. Trimming left V 8 bases short and J 10 bases short, with 15 bases between. Per germline, CDR1 GTSNPN and CDR2 SVGIG (reference sequence). DNA of the CDR3: TGTGCCCTTGCTAACAGGGAATCACCCCTCCACTTT. Translating gives CALANRESPLHF.

The chain uses TRBV29-1 and TRBJ2-1, with D possibly being TRBD2 (5 bases). Trimming pared 7 bases from V and 9 bases from J, leaving 22 bases between. This CDR3 contains 14 residues. CDR1 is SQVTM and CDR2 is ANQGSEA in the germline V gene. The CDR3: CSAERGFARGEQFF. The CDR3 bases are TGCAGCGCCGAGAGAGGGTTCGCCCGAGGTGAGCAGTTCTTC.

J is TRBJ2-7 and V is TRBV5-6; 8 nucleotides align to TRBD1. The CDR3 loop spans 15 amino acids. Germline V CDR1 and CDR2: SGHDT, YYEEEE. V was clipped by 0 bases and J by 7 bases; unmatched bases: 9. The CDR3 DNA reads as TGTGCCAGCAGCTTGGCGGGACAGGCCTGGGAGGAGCAGTACTTC. Protein: CASSLAGQAWEEQYF.

The chain uses TRBV6-6 and TRBJ2-2; 7 nucleotides line up with TRBD1. Looked up from germline, CDR1 is MNHNY and CDR2 is SVGAGI (reference sequence). The CDR3 length is 15 residues. V shed 6 bases, J shed 2 bases, and the junction held 6 bases outside the gene matches. CDR3 DNA sequence: TGTGCCAGCAGACCGGACAGGCCTAACACCGGGGAGCTGTTTTTT. Protein product: CASRPDRPNTGELFF.

The chain uses TRBV7-8 and TRBJ1-3; D unclear. Germline V gene sequence: CDR1 SGHVS, CDR2 FQNEAQ. V was cut by 5 bases and J by 3 bases, with 17 bases left in between. This CDR3 region has 16 residues. CDR3: CASSLEGPWGGNTIYF. The CDR3 coding sequence is TGTGCCAGCAGCCTCGAGGGTCCCTGGGGTGGAAACACCATATATTTT. The entire variable domain, with the rest obtained from reference TRBV7-8 and TRBJ1-3, is as follows: GAGVSQSPRYKVAKRGQDVALRCDPISGHVSLFWYQQALGQGPEFLTYFQNEAQLDKSGLPSDRFFAERPEGSVSTLKIQRTQQEDSAVYLCASSLEGPWGGNTIYFGEGSWLTVV.

The chain recombines TRBV24-1 with TRBJ1-3; a possible D gene is TRBD1 (6 bases). The V gene's germline CDR1 is KGHDR and CDR2 SFDVKD. CDR3 size: 17 residues. Trimming removed 5 bases from V and 0 bases from J, with 16 bases in between. CDR3 residues: CATSGGDNRDSGNTIYF. CDR3 DNA sequence: TGTGCCACCAGTGGAGGGGATAACAGGGACTCTGGAAACACCATATATTTT.

The V gene is TRBV2, the J gene TRBJ1-1; TRBD1 might be the D (6 bases). The CDR3 length is 14 residues. Germline CDR1 SNHLY, CDR2 FYNNEI. Trimming removed 6 bases from V and 0 bases from J, with 11 bases in between. The CDR3: CASRGGRMNTEAFF. CDR3 coding DNA: TGTGCCAGCAGAGGGGGACGGATGAACACTGAAGCTTTCTTT.

The V gene is TRBV19, the J gene TRBJ2-7; possibly TRBD1 for D (6 bases). Trimming took 6 bases from V and 1 from J, leaving 13 bases between them. The V gene's germline CDR1 is LNHDA and CDR2 SQIVND (reference sequence). CDR3 length equals 14 residues. CDR3 nucleotides: TGTGCCAGTAGGAGGACAGCCCATTCCTACGAGCAGTACTTC. Its protein product is CASRRTAHSYEQYF.

This rearrangement joins TRBV7-2 to TRBJ1-1, with 7 bases aligning to TRBD1. Germline V gene data show CDR1 as SGHTA and CDR2 as FQGNSA. The CDR3 sequence is 15 residues long. V lost 5 bases, J lost 4 bases, and 10 bases stayed unmatched. CDR3 region: CASSQRQGSGTEAFF. CDR3 in DNA: TGTGCCAGCAGCCAGCGACAGGGTAGTGGCACTGAAGCTTTCTTT.

Note on this clone: Additional DNA sequences in this sample encode the identical CDR3. The chain carries TRBV5-1 and TRBJ2-7, with 9 bases fitting TRBD1. The V segment lost 2 bases and the J segment 6 bases; nucleotides outside the gene matches: 3. The CDR3 is made up of 13 amino acids. Germline lookup yields CDR1 SGHRS and CDR2 YFSETQ. CDR3 bases: TGCGCCAGCAGCTTAGGACAGGGGTCCGAGCAGTACTTC. Residues: CASSLGQGSEQYF.

The rearrangement joins TRBV9 to TRBJ2-2, with D possibly matching TRBD2 (6 bases). CDR1 and CDR2 (germline): SGDLS, YYNGEE. The CDR3 totals 17 residues. The ends were cut back, 6 bases at V and 0 bases at J, with 18 bases in the middle. The DNA of the CDR3 is TGTGCCAGCAACATAGCGGCTAGCGCTCCGAACACCGGGGAGCTGTTTTTT. This translates into CASNIAASAPNTGELFF.

The chain joins TRBV2 to TRBJ1-5, with D perhaps matching TRBD1 (6 bases). The V end lost 6 bases, the J end lost 1 base, and 13 bases lay between the germline ends. CDR3 size: 15 residues. The germline V gene encodes CDR1 SNHLY and CDR2 FYNNEI. CDR3: CASRVGQTSNQPQHF. In DNA form, the CDR3 reads TGTGCCAGCAGAGTAGGACAGACAAGCAATCAGCCCCAGCATTTT.

The chain employs TRBV6-5 and TRBJ1-2, with TRBD1 identical over 9 bases. V dropped 7 bases and J dropped 6; count of bases not matched to a gene: 9. The CDR3 has 14 residues. Per the germline V gene, CDR1 is MNHEY and CDR2 is SVGAGI. CDR3 in DNA: TGTGCCAGCATCATCCGGGACAGGGCTAATGGCTACACCTTC. The encoded protein is CASIIRDRANGYTF.

The chain uses TRBV30 and TRBJ2-4; TRBD1 is a possible D gene (5 bases). V shed 0 bases and J shed 2 bases, with 11 bases lying between them. CDR1 and CDR2 from the germline V gene are GTSNPN and SVGIG (reference sequence). The CDR3 consists of 15 residues. The CDR3 region has the DNA TGTGCCTGGAGTGTTAGCAAGGGGACCAAAAACATTCAGTACTTC. As protein: CAWSVSKGTKNIQYF.

V is TRBV30 and J is TRBJ2-4; 9 bases fit TRBD1. CDR1 and CDR2 (germline): GTSNPN, SVGIG (reference sequence). The CDR3 loop spans 16 amino acids. Trimming removed 3 bases from V and 1 base from J; junction bases left unmatched: 7. CDR3 coding DNA: TGTGCCTGGAGGGGCGGGACAGGGCTCGCCAAAAACATTCAGTACTTC. Its protein product is CAWRGGTGLAKNIQYF.

The gene calls are TRBV4-2 and TRBJ1-1; 12 bases agree with TRBD1. The CDR3 extends over 17 amino acids. Germline V lookup: CDR1 LGHNA, CDR2 YNFKEQ. The V gene end was trimmed by 1 base and the J gene end by 3 bases; junction bases not matched to a gene: 6. CDR3 bases: TGTGCCAGCAGCCAAGTCCCGGGACAGGGGGCTGACACTGAAGCTTTCTTT. Its translation: CASSQVPGQGADTEAFF.

In this sample, this clone turned up once. J is TRBJ1-5 and V is TRBV12-3 or TRBV12-4; D may be TRBD1 (5 bases). There are 13 residues in the CDR3. Deletions cut 2 bases from V and 5 bases from J, with 7 bases between. CDR3 region: CASSLRGDQPQHF. The CDR3 DNA reads as TGTGCCAGCAGTTTAAGGGGTGATCAGCCCCAGCATTTT.

The V and J genes are TRBV11-2 and TRBJ2-1; possible D gene TRBD2, 6 bases. Trimming removed 5 bases at V and 3 bases at J, with 14 bases between. CDR1 is SGHAT and CDR2 is FQNNGV in the germline V gene. This CDR3 is built from 15 residues. The CDR3 nucleotides read TGTGCCAGCAGCCTCTCCCGCGGGGTCTACAATGAGCAGTTCTTC. Its protein is CASSLSRGVYNEQFF.